The present TCR beta chain was sequenced within a study of blood T cells in healthy people across ages. Trimming removed 3 bases at V and 2 bases at J, with 10 bases between. The length of the CDR3 is 14 residues. Through a sample-barcoded 5' primer and a J-beta primer mix, a second PCR was run for about 6 to 11 cycles. TCRdb analysed the 5' RACE reads with MiXCR anew, one entry per CDR3 protein. The sample carries 1.5 million to 1.9 million distinct CDR3 sequences, less than 45% recorded once. Sequencing was carried out using blood. The V gene is TRBV12-3 or TRBV12-4, the J gene TRBJ2-5; D unresolved. This clonotype originated in a woman under 30 in good health. CDR3 sequence: CASSLGSVQETQYF. The DNA for the CDR3 is TGTGCCAGCAGTTTGGGCAGCGTTCAAGAGACCCAGTACTTC.